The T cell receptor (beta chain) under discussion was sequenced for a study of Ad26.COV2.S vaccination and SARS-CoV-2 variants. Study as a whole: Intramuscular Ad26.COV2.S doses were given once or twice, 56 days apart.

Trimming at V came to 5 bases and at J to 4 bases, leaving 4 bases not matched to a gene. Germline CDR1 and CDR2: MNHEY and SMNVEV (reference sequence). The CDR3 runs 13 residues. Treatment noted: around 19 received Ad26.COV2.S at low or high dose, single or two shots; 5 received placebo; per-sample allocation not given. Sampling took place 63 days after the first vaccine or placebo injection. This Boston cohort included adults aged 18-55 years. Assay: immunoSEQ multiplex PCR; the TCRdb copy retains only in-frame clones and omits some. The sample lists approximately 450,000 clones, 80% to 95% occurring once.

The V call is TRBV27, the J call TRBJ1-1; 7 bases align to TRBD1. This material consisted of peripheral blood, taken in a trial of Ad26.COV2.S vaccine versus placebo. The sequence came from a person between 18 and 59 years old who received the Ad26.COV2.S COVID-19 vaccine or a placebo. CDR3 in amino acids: CASSVTGVTEAFF. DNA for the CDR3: TGTGCCAGCAGTGTAACAGGGGTCACTGAAGCTTTCTTT.